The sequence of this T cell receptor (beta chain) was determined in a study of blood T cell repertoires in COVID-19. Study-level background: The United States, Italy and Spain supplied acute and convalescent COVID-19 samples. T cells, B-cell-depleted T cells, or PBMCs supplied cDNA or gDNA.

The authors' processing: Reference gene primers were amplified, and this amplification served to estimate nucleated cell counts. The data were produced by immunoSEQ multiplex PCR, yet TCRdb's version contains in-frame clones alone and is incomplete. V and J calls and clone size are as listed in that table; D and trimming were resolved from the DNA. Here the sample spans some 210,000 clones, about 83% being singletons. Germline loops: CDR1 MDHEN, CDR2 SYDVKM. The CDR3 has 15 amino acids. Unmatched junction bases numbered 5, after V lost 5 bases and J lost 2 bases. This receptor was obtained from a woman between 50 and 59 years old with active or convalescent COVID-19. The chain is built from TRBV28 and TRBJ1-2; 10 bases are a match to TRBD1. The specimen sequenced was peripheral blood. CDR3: CASSPGTGENYGYTF. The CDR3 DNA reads TGTGCCAGCAGTCCGGGGACAGGGGAAAACTATGGCTACACCTTC.